Below are 9 T cell receptor beta chains sequenced from a single sample in a study of T cells generated in artificial thymic organoids. TCRalpha and TCRbeta libraries were amplified separately by semi-nested PCR with TRAC or TRBC reverse primers. TCRdb recomputed calls from the 5' RACE reads with MiXCR, one row per CDR3 protein. The sample includes fewer than 9,500 distinct CDR3 sequences, approximately 24% seen only once; the top ten take roughly 3.3%. Organoids aggregated human HSPCs with DLL1-transduced murine MS5 stromal cells. The seeding cells were CD34+CD3- hematopoietic stem and progenitor cells purified by FACS to remove T cells. These receptors are not linked to any known antigen. The sample comprised naive CD8+ T cells grown in artificial thymic organoids from cord blood stem and progenitor cells. Subset: CD3+TCRalphabeta+CD8SP T cells; for blood, CD45RO-CCR7+ naive CD8+ T cells. These receptors were collected from a human donor who gave cord blood stem cells for thymic organoid culture, a cardiac surgery patient who gave postnatal thymus, or a blood donor (not recorded which).

V gene TRBV3-1 combines with J gene TRBJ2-7; 12 nucleotides match TRBD2. V shed 2 bases, J shed 3 bases, and the junction held 5 bases outside the gene matches. The V gene's germline CDR1 is LGHDT and CDR2 YNNKEL (reference sequence). There are 16 residues in the CDR3. CDR3 protein: CASSQRASGGVYEQYF. CDR3 bases: TGTGCCAGCAGCCAAAGGGCTAGCGGGGGGGTCTACGAGCAGTACTTC.

The chain has TRBV4-1 and TRBJ1-5, with D unresolved. The CDR3 has 13 amino acids. Deletions cut 4 bases from V and 1 base from J, with 5 bases between. The germline V gene encodes CDR1 MGHRA and CDR2 YSYEKL. The CDR3 coding sequence is TGCGCCAGCAGCCGCTGGAGCAATCAGCCCCAGCATTTT. This translates into CASSRWSNQPQHF.

The rearrangement joins TRBV5-1 to TRBJ2-1, with 11 positions matching TRBD2. This CDR3 comprises 16 residues. The germline CDR1 and CDR2 sequences are SGHRS and YFSETQ. V shed 4 bases, J shed 12 bases, and the junction held 15 bases outside the gene matches. As DNA, the CDR3 is TGCGCCAGCAGCCTGAGACTAGCGGGGTCTTCGGTGGGGCAGTTCTTC. This codes for CASSLRLAGSSVGQFF.

Remarks on this clonotype: Given a much more abundant clone one base away, this may be a read error. This rearrangement joins TRBV4-1 to TRBJ1-5; no definite D call. Germline lookup yields CDR1 MGHRA and CDR2 YSYEKL. Trimming pared 5 bases from V and 9 bases from J, leaving 17 bases between. The CDR3 is made up of 14 amino acids. The DNA of the CDR3 is TGCGCCAGCAGCAACCGGGTCGCGAGGGTGCCCCAGCATTTT. Encoded protein: CASSNRVARVPQHF.

This clonotype was seen only a few times. The rearrangement links TRBV7-3 to TRBJ2-7, with 8 bases that match TRBD1. V shed 2 bases, J shed 1 base, and the junction held 4 bases outside the gene matches. The CDR3 has 15 residues. Germline CDR1 is SGHTA and CDR2 is FQGTGA. The CDR3 DNA is TGTGCCAGCAGCTTAGGCAGGGGGCTATCCTACGAGCAGTACTTC. It specifies CASSLGRGLSYEQYF.

This clonotype is labeled medium-sized. The V gene is TRBV12-3 or TRBV12-4, the J gene TRBJ2-1; D possibly corresponds to TRBD2 (6 bases). V was clipped by 4 bases and J by 3 bases, with 10 bases between them. This CDR3 comprises 14 residues. CDR3 coding DNA: TGTGCCAGCAGTTCCGGGACTCTCTACAATGAGCAGTTCTTC. Translation gives CASSSGTLYNEQFF.

The rearrangement joins TRBV5-1 to TRBJ2-3; weak D call: TRBD1 (5 bases). The CDR3 is made up of 15 amino acids. Trimming removed 0 bases from V and 5 bases from J, with 13 bases in between. Per the germline V gene, CDR1 is SGHRS and CDR2 is YFSETQ. The CDR3 region is CASSLGGRLRDTQYF. Written as DNA, the CDR3 is TGCGCCAGCAGCTTGGGGGGCAGGCTCCGAGATACGCAGTATTTT.

The V call is TRBV5-1, the J call TRBJ2-7; 9 bases line up with TRBD2. The CDR3 is made up of 15 amino acids. Trimming took 2 bases from V and 3 from J; bases not matched to a gene: 6. Germline V gives CDR1 SGHRS, CDR2 YFSETQ. CDR3 nucleotides: TGCGCCAGCAGCTTCCGCCTAGCGGGAATCTACGAGCAGTACTTC. As protein: CASSFRLAGIYEQYF.

This clonotype is medium-sized in the sample. The CDR3 DNA is TGTGCCAGCAGTACGGACAGGGGCTACACCGGGGAGCTGTTTTTT. This codes for CASSTDRGYTGELFF. This chain links TRBV28 with TRBJ2-2; 9 bases fit TRBD1. V was clipped by 5 bases and J by 3 bases; unmatched bases: 4. The germline gives CDR1 MDHEN, CDR2 SYDVKM. This CDR3 is built from 15 residues.